This T cell receptor beta chain emerged from a study of blood T cell repertoires in COVID-19. Whole-study context: Samples taken during acute and convalescent COVID-19 were collected in the United States, Italy and Spain. PBMCs, B-cell-depleted T cells, or T cells provided the cDNA or gDNA that made up the material.

The CDR3 length is 14 residues. Germline assignment: CDR1 SGHRS and CDR2 YFSETQ. Trimming stripped 4 bases from V and 0 bases from J, with 11 bases between. Authors' data handling: Estimated nucleated cell counts came from reference gene primer amplification. Clones were sequenced by immunoSEQ multiplex PCR, and TCRdb holds only the in-frame ones, with some missing. V, J and clone size derive from that table, while D and trimming were established from the DNA sequence. The sample lists 150,000 to 200,000 clones, roughly four fifths occurring once. The rearrangement uses TRBV5-1 and TRBJ2-7; perhaps TRBD1 as D (5 bases). The sequencing input was peripheral blood. The source is a man between 60 and 75 years old with active or convalescent COVID-19. The CDR3 protein is CASSEQQASYEQYF. CDR3 in DNA: TGCGCCAGCAGCGAACAACAGGCCTCCTACGAGCAGTACTTC.